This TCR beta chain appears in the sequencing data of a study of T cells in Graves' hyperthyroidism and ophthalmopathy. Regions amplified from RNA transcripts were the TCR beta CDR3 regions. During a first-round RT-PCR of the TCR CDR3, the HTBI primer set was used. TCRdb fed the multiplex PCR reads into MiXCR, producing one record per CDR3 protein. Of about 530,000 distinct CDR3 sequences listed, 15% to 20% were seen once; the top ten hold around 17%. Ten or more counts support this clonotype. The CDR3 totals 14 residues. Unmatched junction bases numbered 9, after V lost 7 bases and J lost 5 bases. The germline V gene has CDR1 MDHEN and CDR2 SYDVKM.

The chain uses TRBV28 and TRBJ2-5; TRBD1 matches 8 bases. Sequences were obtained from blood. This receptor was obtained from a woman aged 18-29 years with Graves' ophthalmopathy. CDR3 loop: CASITGGRRETQYF. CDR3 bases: TGTGCCAGCATCACAGGGGGGAGGCGGGAGACCCAGTACTTC.